Following are 8 T cell receptor beta chains from one sample sequenced in a study of blood T cell repertoires in COVID-19. Generated by immunoSEQ multiplex PCR, the TCRdb table keeps only in-frame clones and is missing some. This repertoire shows a few hundred thousand clones, around 90% found once; its top ten account for roughly 10%. Sequenced material: peripheral blood. The receptor source for this set is a woman between 65 and 79 years old with COVID-19, enrolled during active disease.

The chain has TRBV6-2 or TRBV6-3 and TRBJ2-2; 9 bases match TRBD2. V gave up 2 bases and J gave up 1 base; unmatched junction bases: 5. The CDR3 runs 17 residues. CDR1 is MNHEY, CDR2 SVGEGT, per germline. The chain's CDR3 is CASSYGRGRGNTGELFF. In DNA form, the CDR3 reads TGTGCCAGCAGTTACGGGCGCGGGAGGGGGAACACCGGGGAGCTGTTTTTT.

This clone was counted a single time. The V and J genes are TRBV6-4 and TRBJ2-3; D gene unclear. Trimming pared 3 bases from V and 2 bases from J, leaving 9 bases between. Germline CDR1 MRHNA, CDR2 SNTAGT. CDR3 length equals 14 residues. The CDR3 sequence: CASSEQYDTDTQYF. The CDR3 region has the DNA TGTGCCAGCAGTGAACAGTACGACACAGATACGCAGTATTTT.

The gene calls are TRBV24-1 and TRBJ2-1, with TRBD2 matching 8 bases. CDR1 is KGHDR, CDR2 SFDVKD, per germline. This CDR3 comprises 16 residues. The junction had 10 bases not matched to a gene; V was cut back by 4 bases and J by 6 bases. The CDR3 coding sequence is TGTGCCACCAGTGACCCGACGCCGACTAGCGCCAATGAGCAGTTCTTC. This codes for CATSDPTPTSANEQFF.

This sequence joins TRBV11-2 and TRBJ2-3; maybe TRBD2 (6 bases). Germline values: CDR1 SGHAT, CDR2 FQNNGV. This CDR3 is built from 15 residues. V gave up 3 bases and J gave up 3 bases, with 13 bases separating them. The CDR3 DNA reads as TGTGCCAGCAGCTTTCGGGAGTCTGGGACAGATACGCAGTATTTT. Amino acid sequence: CASSFRESGTDTQYF.

As for this clone: Other nucleotide sequences in the sample specify the same CDR3. The CDR3, as DNA: TGTGCCAGTAGTATAGACGGGACTAGCGGGAGGAATGAGCAGTTCTTC. Translation: CASSIDGTSGRNEQFF. The chain uses TRBV19 and TRBJ2-1; 15 positions agree with TRBD2. Germline CDR1 LNHDA, CDR2 SQIVND (reference sequence). This CDR3 has 16 residues. V lost 0 bases to trimming and J lost 7 bases; unmatched junction nucleotides: 1. Filled out from reference TRBV19 and TRBJ2-1, the complete variable domain reads DGGITQSPKYLFRKEGQNVTLSCEQNLNHDAMYWYRQDPGQGLRLIYYSQIVNDFQKGDIAEGYSVSREKKESFPLTVTSAQKNPTAFYLCASSIDGTSGRNEQFFGPGTRLTVL.

The chain couples TRBV5-5 to TRBJ1-5; no clear D. The CDR3 loop spans 13 amino acids. CDR1 and CDR2 from the germline V gene are SGHKS and YYEKEE (reference sequence). V lost 0 bases and J 6 bases, leaving 7 bases between the germline ends. The CDR3 DNA sequence: TGTGCCAGCAGCTTGGAGAGTTTTCAGCCCCAGCATTTT. Translating gives CASSLESFQPQHF.

J is TRBJ2-1 and V is TRBV7-2, with D perhaps matching TRBD2 (5 bases). Trimming pared 3 bases from V and 0 bases from J, leaving 18 bases between. There are 18 residues in the CDR3. CDR1 SGHTA and CDR2 FQGNSA come from the germline V gene. The CDR3 sequence: CASSFQLIAPDSYNEQFF. The DNA of the CDR3 is TGTGCCAGCAGCTTCCAGTTGATAGCGCCTGACTCCTACAATGAGCAGTTCTTC.

The CDR3 here is CASSLGDRAKNIQYF. DNA for the CDR3: TGTGCCAGCAGCCTAGGGGACAGAGCCAAAAACATTCAGTACTTC. The gene calls are TRBV6-6 and TRBJ2-4, with 7 positions matching TRBD1. V lost 6 bases and J lost 0; bases outside the gene matches: 5. From germline, CDR1 is MNHNY and CDR2 SVGAGI (reference sequence). This CDR3 contains 15 residues.